The T cell receptor (beta chain) under discussion was sequenced for a study of CDR3 diversity in severe acne. Using its own MiXCR run on the PCR reads, TCRdb lists one record per CDR3 protein. Among about 97,000 distinct CDR3 sequences, roughly half were seen once, and the ten largest hold roughly 12%. This clonotype was sampled from a male donor with acne. Sequenced: blood.

The DNA of the CDR3 is TGTGCCAGCAGCGTAGCCGGCAGGGACTATGGCTACACCTTC. Amino acids: CASSVAGRDYGYTF. The V and J genes are TRBV9 and TRBJ1-2; possible D gene TRBD1, 5 bases. The CDR3 sequence is 14 residues long. V was clipped by 0 bases and J by 3 bases, with 9 bases between them. Germline loops: CDR1 SGDLS, CDR2 YYNGEE.